Listed below are T cell receptor beta chains from one sample, sequenced in a study of early T cells in non-severe SARS-CoV-2 infection. TCRdb ran MiXCR on the 5' RACE reads and lists one entry per CDR3 protein. Of approximately 9,900 distinct CDR3 sequences in the sample, about 4.8% were seen once. Material: whole blood. The receptors originated from an adult who was a healthcare worker with PCR-confirmed SARS-CoV-2 infection or an uninfected control (not recorded which). The CDR3 runs from the conserved cysteine through the conserved F or W. Each record gives: CDR3 protein, CDR3 DNA, clone size, V gene, J gene, D gene. D genes are given only for firm matches. Expanded clones are given a class, and other clones once, few, many or no size at all.

cdr3_aa: CASSYPRTGYSSYNEQFF
cdr3_nt: TGTGCCAGCAGTTACCCCCGGACAGGGTATAGCTCCTACAATGAGCAGTTCTTC
clone_size: large
v_call: TRBV6-2/TRBV6-3
j_call: TRBJ2-1
d_call: TRBD1

cdr3_aa: CASSLYLPTGLEGEQFF
cdr3_nt: TGTGCCAGCAGCCTATACTTACCCACGGGACTCGAGGGGGAGCAGTTCTTC
clone_size: many
v_call: TRBV3-1
j_call: TRBJ2-1
d_call: NA

cdr3_aa: CASSLRRAGNEQFF
cdr3_nt: TGTGCCAGCAGCTTACGGCGGGCCGGCAATGAGCAGTTCTTC
clone_size: few
v_call: TRBV7-2
j_call: TRBJ2-1
d_call: NA

cdr3_aa: CASSPLGIPSNEQFF
cdr3_nt: TGTGCCAGCAGTCCACTAGGAATACCGTCCAATGAGCAGTTCTTC
clone_size: many
v_call: TRBV6-2/TRBV6-3
j_call: TRBJ2-1
d_call: NA

cdr3_aa: CASSGGMRDTQYF
cdr3_nt: TGTGCCAGCTCAGGGGGTATGAGAGATACGCAGTATTTT
clone_size: many
v_call: TRBV18
j_call: TRBJ2-3
d_call: NA

cdr3_aa: CATETANEQYF
cdr3_nt: TGTGCCACCGAGACAGCGAACGAGCAGTACTTC
clone_size: many
v_call: TRBV7-9
j_call: TRBJ2-7
d_call: NA

cdr3_aa: CASSPPGQGLETQYF
cdr3_nt: TGTGCCAGCTCACCACCGGGACAGGGCCTAGAGACCCAGTACTTC
clone_size: many
v_call: TRBV18
j_call: TRBJ2-5
d_call: TRBD1

cdr3_aa: CASSYALVGSAGAGKETQYF
cdr3_nt: TGTGCCAGCAGTTACGCGTTGGTAGGGTCGGCGGGAGCGGGGAAAGAGACCCAGTACTTC
clone_size: many
v_call: TRBV6-5
j_call: TRBJ2-5
d_call: TRBD2

cdr3_aa: CASSLDSNEQFF
cdr3_nt: TGTGCCAGCAGCTTAGATAGCAATGAGCAGTTCTTC
clone_size: many
v_call: TRBV7-9
j_call: TRBJ2-1
d_call: NA

cdr3_aa: CASSSGGRGYGYTF
cdr3_nt: TGTGCCAGCAGTTCGGGGGGACGCGGCTATGGCTACACCTTC
clone_size: medium-sized
v_call: TRBV28
j_call: TRBJ1-2
d_call: NA

cdr3_aa: CASSLVPWTGGDTGELFF
cdr3_nt: TGTGCCAGCAGCTTAGTCCCCTGGACAGGGGGCGACACCGGGGAGCTGTTTTTT
clone_size: many
v_call: TRBV11-3
j_call: TRBJ2-2
d_call: TRBD1

cdr3_aa: CAWSVQETQYF
cdr3_nt: TGTGCCTGGAGTGTACAAGAGACCCAGTACTTC
clone_size: medium-sized
v_call: TRBV30
j_call: TRBJ2-5
d_call: NA

cdr3_aa: CASSSGLAGVIYNEQFF
cdr3_nt: TGTGCCAGCAGCTCCGGACTAGCGGGAGTAATCTACAATGAGCAGTTCTTC
clone_size: few
v_call: TRBV7-2
j_call: TRBJ2-1
d_call: TRBD2

cdr3_aa: CASSPDNPLVEAFF
cdr3_nt: TGTGCCAGCAGCCCGGACAACCCATTGGTTGAAGCTTTCTTT
clone_size: medium-sized
v_call: TRBV6-5
j_call: TRBJ1-1
d_call: NA

cdr3_aa: CASSMLQGGNQPQHF
cdr3_nt: TGTGCCAGTAGTATGCTCCAGGGGGGCAATCAGCCCCAGCATTTT
clone_size: medium-sized
v_call: TRBV19
j_call: TRBJ1-5
d_call: TRBD1

cdr3_aa: CASSPLAGVFGNTIYF
cdr3_nt: TGTGCCAGCAGTCCCCTCGCAGGGGTTTTTGGAAACACCATATATTTT
clone_size: medium-sized
v_call: TRBV6-5
j_call: TRBJ1-3
d_call: NA

cdr3_aa: CASSYSNGGSQPQHF
cdr3_nt: TGTGCCAGCAGTTACTCGAATGGGGGCTCTCAGCCCCAGCATTTT
clone_size: medium-sized
v_call: TRBV6-5
j_call: TRBJ1-5
d_call: NA

cdr3_aa: CASSPSVGERTGELFF
cdr3_nt: TGTGCCAGCAGTCCCTCAGTTGGGGAACGGACCGGGGAGCTGTTTTTT
clone_size: medium-sized
v_call: TRBV6-6
j_call: TRBJ2-2
d_call: NA

cdr3_aa: CAIKSASGSSDEQFF
cdr3_nt: TGTGCCATCAAGTCGGCTAGCGGGAGTAGCGATGAGCAGTTCTTC
clone_size: medium-sized
v_call: TRBV10-3
j_call: TRBJ2-1
d_call: TRBD2

cdr3_aa: CASSLEAGNTEAFF
cdr3_nt: TGTGCCAGCAGTTTAGAGGCAGGGAACACTGAAGCTTTCTTT
clone_size: few
v_call: TRBV12-3/TRBV12-4
j_call: TRBJ1-1
d_call: NA

cdr3_aa: CASGRLPGLAGNEQFF
cdr3_nt: TGTGCCAGCGGGCGGTTACCGGGACTAGCGGGAAATGAGCAGTTCTTC
clone_size: few
v_call: TRBV4-2
j_call: TRBJ2-1
d_call: TRBD2

cdr3_aa: CSARGLAGANSYNEQFF
cdr3_nt: TGCAGTGCTAGAGGACTAGCGGGAGCTAACTCCTACAATGAGCAGTTCTTC
clone_size: many
v_call: TRBV20-1
j_call: TRBJ2-1
d_call: TRBD2

cdr3_aa: CASSSEQYF
cdr3_nt: TGTGCCAGCAGTTCCGAGCAGTACTTC
clone_size: NA
v_call: TRBV27
j_call: TRBJ2-7
d_call: NA

cdr3_aa: CASSPDRGAYNEQFF
cdr3_nt: TGTGCCAGCAGTCCGGACAGGGGGGCGTACAATGAGCAGTTCTTC
clone_size: NA
v_call: TRBV12-3/TRBV12-4
j_call: TRBJ2-1
d_call: TRBD1

cdr3_aa: CASSFTPGPSGYNEQFF
cdr3_nt: TGTGCCAGCAGCTTTACCCCCGGACCGAGCGGATACAATGAGCAGTTCTTC
clone_size: many
v_call: TRBV11-3
j_call: TRBJ2-1
d_call: NA

cdr3_aa: CASSQDRSGGELFF
cdr3_nt: TGCGCCAGCAGCCAAGATAGGAGCGGGGGGGAGCTGTTTTTT
clone_size: medium-sized
v_call: TRBV4-3
j_call: TRBJ2-2
d_call: NA

cdr3_aa: CASSLKLAVYNEQFF
cdr3_nt: TGTGCCAGCAGCCTCAAACTAGCGGTCTACAATGAGCAGTTCTTC
clone_size: many
v_call: TRBV28
j_call: TRBJ2-1
d_call: TRBD2

cdr3_aa: CASNPRDRVPVQFF
cdr3_nt: TGTGCCAGTAACCCCCGGGACAGGGTCCCGGTACAGTTCTTC
clone_size: many
v_call: TRBV19
j_call: TRBJ2-1
d_call: TRBD1

cdr3_aa: CASSSRQGVIGTEAFF
cdr3_nt: TGCGCCAGCAGCTCCCGGCAGGGGGTTATCGGTACTGAAGCTTTCTTT
clone_size: many
v_call: TRBV5-1
j_call: TRBJ1-1
d_call: TRBD1

cdr3_aa: CASSQAGQGVIEQFF
cdr3_nt: TGCGCCAGCAGCCAGGCGGGGCAGGGGGTTATTGAGCAGTTCTTC
clone_size: medium-sized
v_call: TRBV4-3
j_call: TRBJ2-1
d_call: NA

cdr3_aa: CASSPEPGPSSSGANVLTF
cdr3_nt: TGCGCCAGCAGCCCTGAACCGGGACCGTCAAGCTCTGGGGCCAACGTCCTGACTTTC
clone_size: few
v_call: TRBV4-1
j_call: TRBJ2-6
d_call: NA

cdr3_aa: CASSPVSGNEQFF
cdr3_nt: TGTGCCAGCAGCCCAGTTTCTGGCAATGAGCAGTTCTTC
clone_size: NA
v_call: TRBV7-9
j_call: TRBJ2-1
d_call: NA

cdr3_aa: CASSQDRAHYEQYF
cdr3_nt: TGTGCCAGCAGCCAAGATAGGGCCCACTACGAGCAGTACTTC
clone_size: many
v_call: TRBV4-2
j_call: TRBJ2-7
d_call: NA

cdr3_aa: CASSQDGGVSGYTF
cdr3_nt: TGCGCCAGCAGCCAAGATGGAGGGGTGTCTGGCTACACCTTC
clone_size: few
v_call: TRBV4-3
j_call: TRBJ1-2
d_call: NA

cdr3_aa: CASSFPARSSYNEQFF
cdr3_nt: TGTGCCAGTAGTTTCCCCGCACGTTCCTCCTACAATGAGCAGTTCTTC
clone_size: medium-sized
v_call: TRBV19
j_call: TRBJ2-1
d_call: NA

cdr3_aa: CASSFAERVDTQYF
cdr3_nt: TGTGCCAGCAGCTTTGCTGAGAGGGTGGATACGCAGTATTTT
clone_size: many
v_call: TRBV11-2
j_call: TRBJ2-3
d_call: NA

cdr3_aa: CASRTQRGRASNEKLFF
cdr3_nt: TGTGCCAGCAGGACCCAAAGGGGGAGGGCAAGTAATGAAAAACTGTTTTTT
clone_size: medium-sized
v_call: TRBV6-1
j_call: TRBJ1-4
d_call: NA

cdr3_aa: CASSLVAAGGGDTQYF
cdr3_nt: TGTGCCAGCAGCTTAGTCGCAGCGGGAGGAGGAGATACGCAGTATTTT
clone_size: many
v_call: TRBV7-6
j_call: TRBJ2-3
d_call: TRBD2

cdr3_aa: CASSNDFQYEQYF
cdr3_nt: TGTGCCAGCAGTAATGATTTCCAATACGAGCAGTACTTC
clone_size: medium-sized
v_call: TRBV27
j_call: TRBJ2-7
d_call: NA

cdr3_aa: CASSKEALETQYF
cdr3_nt: TGTGCCAGCAGCAAGGAGGCTTTAGAGACCCAGTACTTC
clone_size: many
v_call: TRBV6-5
j_call: TRBJ2-5
d_call: NA

cdr3_aa: CASSLAFGTGPYEQYF
cdr3_nt: TGTGCCAGCAGCTTAGCCTTCGGGACAGGACCCTACGAGCAGTACTTC
clone_size: many
v_call: TRBV7-8
j_call: TRBJ2-7
d_call: TRBD1

cdr3_aa: CASSLDLAGYYNEQFF
cdr3_nt: TGTGCCAGCAGTTTAGACCTAGCGGGTTACTACAATGAGCAGTTCTTC
clone_size: many
v_call: TRBV27
j_call: TRBJ2-1
d_call: TRBD2

cdr3_aa: CASSYSGGTLGEQYF
cdr3_nt: TGTGCCAGCAGTTACTCCGGAGGGACTTTGGGCGAGCAGTACTTC
clone_size: many
v_call: TRBV6-5
j_call: TRBJ2-7
d_call: NA

cdr3_aa: CASSQRSSGNTGELFF
cdr3_nt: TGTGCCAGCAGCCAAAGATCTAGCGGGAACACCGGGGAGCTGTTTTTT
clone_size: many
v_call: TRBV3-1
j_call: TRBJ2-2
d_call: TRBD2

cdr3_aa: CASSQENVGSYNEQFF
cdr3_nt: TGTGCCAGCAGCCAAGAGAATGTGGGCTCCTACAATGAGCAGTTCTTC
clone_size: many
v_call: TRBV4-2
j_call: TRBJ2-1
d_call: NA

cdr3_aa: CASSYKHRTLGGAFF
cdr3_nt: TGTGCCAGCAGCTATAAGCACAGGACGTTGGGAGGAGCTTTCTTT
clone_size: many
v_call: TRBV11-2
j_call: TRBJ1-1
d_call: NA

cdr3_aa: CASSPPVGTRPDSPLHF
cdr3_nt: TGTGCCAGCAGCCCCCCGGTGGGGACCCGACCAGATTCACCCCTCCACTTT
clone_size: NA
v_call: TRBV7-9
j_call: TRBJ1-6
d_call: NA

cdr3_aa: CASVETGARAGYTF
cdr3_nt: TGTGCCAGCGTAGAGACAGGGGCGCGCGCTGGCTACACCTTC
clone_size: many
v_call: TRBV2
j_call: TRBJ1-2
d_call: TRBD1

cdr3_aa: CSATTLHRLRTDTQYF
cdr3_nt: TGCAGCGCAACTACTCTTCATCGACTTCGCACAGATACGCAGTATTTT
clone_size: medium-sized
v_call: TRBV29-1
j_call: TRBJ2-3
d_call: NA

cdr3_aa: CSATREGRFGNEQFF
cdr3_nt: TGCAGTGCCACACGGGAGGGCCGGTTCGGCAATGAGCAGTTCTTC
clone_size: medium-sized
v_call: TRBV20-1
j_call: TRBJ2-1
d_call: TRBD2

cdr3_aa: CASSTGLPDEQFF
cdr3_nt: TGTGCCAGCAGCACGGGACTCCCGGATGAGCAGTTCTTC
clone_size: medium-sized
v_call: TRBV9
j_call: TRBJ2-1
d_call: NA

cdr3_aa: CASSPDLGVREVETQYF
cdr3_nt: TGTGCCAGTAGTCCCGACCTGGGAGTTAGGGAGGTGGAGACCCAGTACTTC
clone_size: many
v_call: TRBV19
j_call: TRBJ2-5
d_call: NA

cdr3_aa: CASSPQGQGVHEQYF
cdr3_nt: TGTGCCAGCTCACCACAGGGACAGGGAGTCCACGAGCAGTACTTC
clone_size: NA
v_call: TRBV18
j_call: TRBJ2-7
d_call: TRBD1

cdr3_aa: CSARAQGKGSPLHF
cdr3_nt: TGCAGTGCTAGAGCTCAGGGGAAGGGCTCACCCCTCCACTTT
clone_size: medium-sized
v_call: TRBV20-1
j_call: TRBJ1-6
d_call: NA

cdr3_aa: CATSGLGTQYF
cdr3_nt: TGTGCCACCAGTGGTCTAGGGACCCAGTACTTC
clone_size: many
v_call: TRBV24-1
j_call: TRBJ2-5
d_call: NA

cdr3_aa: CSARDFSGLTDTQYF
cdr3_nt: TGCAGTGCTAGAGATTTCAGTGGACTCACAGATACGCAGTATTTT
clone_size: few
v_call: TRBV20-1
j_call: TRBJ2-3
d_call: NA

cdr3_aa: CASSRSGGTDTQYF
cdr3_nt: TGTGCCAGCAGTCGGTCGGGGGGCACAGATACGCAGTATTTT
clone_size: many
v_call: TRBV7-6
j_call: TRBJ2-3
d_call: NA

cdr3_aa: CASNFRDRVRSEQFF
cdr3_nt: TGTGCCAGCAATTTCCGGGACAGGGTCCGAAGTGAGCAGTTCTTC
clone_size: many
v_call: TRBV21-1
j_call: TRBJ2-1
d_call: NA

cdr3_aa: CASSLRQGATDTQYF
cdr3_nt: TGTGCCAGCAGTTTACGTCAGGGGGCTACAGATACGCAGTATTTT
clone_size: few
v_call: TRBV28
j_call: TRBJ2-3
d_call: TRBD1